One T cell receptor beta chain is described in this entry. Antigen: not known. The data were obtained in a study of T cell responses to AZD1222 COVID-19 vaccine. Across the study: Analysis merged second doses at about 4 or about 12 weeks. Study-wide points: Every sample of the repertoires postdated the peak T cell response. Among those given AZD1222, only six were seropositive at baseline.

The method was immunoSEQ multiplex PCR; TCRdb's version includes in-frame clones alone and lacks a portion of them. Here the sample spans 95,000 to 150,000 clones, 85% to 95% being singletons. The CDR3 spans 15 residues. Per germline, CDR1 MNHEY and CDR2 SMNVEV (reference sequence). Trimming stripped 2 bases from V and 3 bases from J, with 10 bases between. This clonotype originated in an adult in good health. The source material was peripheral blood, sampled on day 0 of AZD1222 vaccination. The chain joins TRBV27 to TRBJ1-4, with D possibly TRBD1 on 5 matching bases. CDR3 protein: CASSLTAGSNEKLFF. Here the CDR3 DNA reads TGTGCCAGCAGTTTAACTGCAGGGTCTAATGAAAAACTGTTTTTT.